This T cell receptor (beta chain) was found in a study of cytomegalovirus exposure and HLA in healthy donors. A remark on this clone: Its cognate antigen is unknown.

Germline V gene lookup returns CDR1 SGHRS and CDR2 YFSETQ. The CDR3 has 17 amino acids. Trimming took 0 bases from V and 4 from J; bases not matched to a gene: 11. Study findings and constraints: DRB1 showed the most TCR associations and HLA-C the fewest in a later analysis, as rates varied by HLA locus.

It was with 60 Vbeta and 13 Jbeta primers that the PCR ran. Methods used by the authors: In a later analysis, 70 million to 80 million unique TCR beta chains included roughly 11 million shared by two or more donors. Assay: immunoSEQ multiplex PCR; the TCRdb copy retains only in-frame clones and omits some. V, J and clone size reflect that table, while D and trimming were determined from the DNA. The sample has approximately 160,000 clones; 65% to 85% are singletons. This clonotype originated in a woman in her forties or fifties in good health and CMV-seropositive. Material for sequencing was PBMCs. V and J are TRBV5-1 and TRBJ2-5, with 8 bases lining up with TRBD2. The chain's CDR3 is CASSLAGTRGSGETQYF. Here the CDR3 DNA reads TGCGCCAGCAGCTTGGCCGGGACTAGGGGGTCGGGAGAGACCCAGTACTTC.